The rows below give T cell receptor beta chains drawn from one sample of a study of T cells in Graves' hyperthyroidism and ophthalmopathy. One entry per CDR3 protein, called by TCRdb with MiXCR from the multiplex PCR reads. This sample has about 380,000 distinct CDR3 sequences, with roughly 15% found just once. The sample was blood. The receptors stem from a woman in her 30s with Graves' ophthalmopathy. CDR3s include the opening cysteine and the closing phenylalanine or tryptophan. The order of the fields is CDR3 DNA, CDR3 protein, clone size, J gene, V gene, D gene. The D gene is left open where the match is weak. For some rows the clone size is stated as once, few or many, or as a class when expanded; others skip it.

CDR3 DNA: TGTGCCAGCCAAGGGTGGGACAGGGCTTCCCCCCAGTACTTC
CDR3 protein: CASQGWDRASPQYF
clone size: .
J gene: TRBJ2-5
V gene: TRBV6-6
D gene: TRBD1

CDR3 DNA: TGTGCCAGCAGCGCGAGAGGGCGGGGGTACCAAGAGACCCAGTACTTC
CDR3 protein: CASSARGRGYQETQYF
clone size: many
J gene: TRBJ2-5
V gene: TRBV27
D gene: TRBD2

CDR3 DNA: TGCAGCGTTCGAGCCGACTATGGCTACACCTTC
CDR3 protein: CSVRADYGYTF
clone size: .
J gene: TRBJ1-2
V gene: TRBV29-1
D gene: .

CDR3 DNA: TGTGCCAGCAGCTTACACACAGATACGCAGTATTTT
CDR3 protein: CASSLHTDTQYF
clone size: many
J gene: TRBJ2-3
V gene: TRBV11-2
D gene: .

CDR3 DNA: TGTGCCAGCAGCTCCCGCTCGGGCGAGCAGTACTTC
CDR3 protein: CASSSRSGEQYF
clone size: many
J gene: TRBJ2-7
V gene: TRBV7-2
D gene: .

CDR3 DNA: TGTGCCAGCGGCGGGTCTTTTGGGAGCACAGATACGCAGTATTTT
CDR3 protein: CASGGSFGSTDTQYF
clone size: many
J gene: TRBJ2-3
V gene: TRBV2
D gene: .

CDR3 DNA: TGTGCCAGCCGGGGGCAGGGGGACACTGAAGCTTTCTTT
CDR3 protein: CASRGQGDTEAFF
clone size: many
J gene: TRBJ1-1
V gene: TRBV12-3/TRBV12-4
D gene: TRBD1

CDR3 DNA: TGTGCCAGCAGCTTAACGGGGGCCGGGGGAAACACCATATATTTT
CDR3 protein: CASSLTGAGGNTIYF
clone size: many
J gene: TRBJ1-3
V gene: TRBV7-6
D gene: .

CDR3 DNA: TGTGCCAGTAGTGGTCGACAGGGTGCGGATGGCTACACCTTC
CDR3 protein: CASSGRQGADGYTF
clone size: many
J gene: TRBJ1-2
V gene: TRBV19
D gene: TRBD1

CDR3 DNA: TGTGCCAGCAGTCCGCCTCCCTTGACACTATTCCGCGTCTACGAGCAGTACTTC
CDR3 protein: CASSPPPLTLFRVYEQYF
clone size: few
J gene: TRBJ2-7
V gene: TRBV6-1
D gene: .

CDR3 DNA: TGTGCCAGCACGGGACTAGCGGGGGCCCGAGCGGTCTACGAGCAGTACTTC
CDR3 protein: CASTGLAGARAVYEQYF
clone size: .
J gene: TRBJ2-7
V gene: TRBV6-2/TRBV6-3
D gene: TRBD2

CDR3 DNA: TGTGCCAGCAAGAGGTCGACGTGGCAGGTGGATTCACCCCTCCACTTT
CDR3 protein: CASKRSTWQVDSPLHF
clone size: .
J gene: TRBJ1-6
V gene: TRBV2
D gene: .

CDR3 DNA: TGTGCCTCCTCGGCAGGGGAAGCTAACTATGGCTACACCTTC
CDR3 protein: CASSAGEANYGYTF
clone size: .
J gene: TRBJ1-2
V gene: TRBV19
D gene: .

CDR3 DNA: TGCAGTGCTAGCCCCCAGCGGGGCCTGTTGCACTTC
CDR3 protein: CSASPQRGLLHF
clone size: .
J gene: TRBJ2-5
V gene: TRBV20-1
D gene: TRBD2

CDR3 DNA: TGTGCCAGCAGCTTGCCGGCGGGTCAAAACAATGAGCAGTTCTTC
CDR3 protein: CASSLPAGQNNEQFF
clone size: .
J gene: TRBJ2-1
V gene: TRBV5-4
D gene: .

CDR3 DNA: TGTGCCAGCAGTGCGTCAGGTAGGAAGGATACGCAGTATTTT
CDR3 protein: CASSASGRKDTQYF
clone size: many
J gene: TRBJ2-3
V gene: TRBV2
D gene: .

CDR3 DNA: TGTGCCAGCGGTGCCGGGACCGGGTTCTGGGAGCAGTTCTTC
CDR3 protein: CASGAGTGFWEQFF
clone size: .
J gene: TRBJ2-1
V gene: TRBV28
D gene: .

CDR3 DNA: TGTGCCAGCAGTTCTAAGTGGGGTACGCAGTATTTT
CDR3 protein: CASSSKWGTQYF
clone size: many
J gene: TRBJ2-3
V gene: TRBV27
D gene: .

CDR3 DNA: TGTGCCAGCAGCTTCCAGACAGCTAGCAATCAGCCCCAGCATTTT
CDR3 protein: CASSFQTASNQPQHF
clone size: many
J gene: TRBJ1-5
V gene: TRBV5-6
D gene: .

CDR3 DNA: TGTGCCAGCAGTGGACTAGCGGGAGTGGGGAATGAGCAGTTCTTC
CDR3 protein: CASSGLAGVGNEQFF
clone size: .
J gene: TRBJ2-1
V gene: TRBV12-3/TRBV12-4
D gene: TRBD2

CDR3 DNA: TGTGCTAGCAGCTCCTCACGACAGGGACCGCAGTACTTC
CDR3 protein: CASSSSRQGPQYF
clone size: few
J gene: TRBJ2-5
V gene: TRBV7-7
D gene: TRBD1

CDR3 DNA: TGTGCCAGCAGCGGGCGCAGAAGGACAGCGAACACCGGGGAGCTGTTTTTT
CDR3 protein: CASSGRRRTANTGELFF
clone size: many
J gene: TRBJ2-2
V gene: TRBV11-3
D gene: .

CDR3 DNA: TGTGCCAGCTACGATGTGTCCGGAAACACCATATATTTT
CDR3 protein: CASYDVSGNTIYF
clone size: many
J gene: TRBJ1-3
V gene: TRBV28
D gene: .

CDR3 DNA: TGTGCCAGCAGTTCGGGACAAGAAAACACCATATATTTT
CDR3 protein: CASSSGQENTIYF
clone size: many
J gene: TRBJ1-3
V gene: TRBV12-3/TRBV12-4
D gene: .

CDR3 DNA: TGTGCCATCGAAACCGGGACCCCTGGAGCCTACGAGCAGTACTTC
CDR3 protein: CAIETGTPGAYEQYF
clone size: many
J gene: TRBJ2-7
V gene: TRBV2
D gene: .

CDR3 DNA: TGCAGTGCTAGAGAGGGCAGGGACGCGTTTTTT
CDR3 protein: CSAREGRDAFF
clone size: .
J gene: TRBJ2-2
V gene: TRBV20-1
D gene: .

CDR3 DNA: TGTGCCAGCAGTTTAGAGCCTATGCGGAGCACAGATACGCAGTATTTT
CDR3 protein: CASSLEPMRSTDTQYF
clone size: many
J gene: TRBJ2-3
V gene: TRBV12-3/TRBV12-4
D gene: .

CDR3 DNA: TGCAGTGCTATAGCGGATATAGCCCGTTCTAGCACAGATACGCAGTATTTT
CDR3 protein: CSAIADIARSSTDTQYF
clone size: many
J gene: TRBJ2-3
V gene: TRBV20-1
D gene: .

CDR3 DNA: TGTGCCACCAGCAGAGAAACAGGGGGCTCCTACGAGCAGTACTTC
CDR3 protein: CATSRETGGSYEQYF
clone size: many
J gene: TRBJ2-7
V gene: TRBV15
D gene: TRBD1

CDR3 DNA: TGTGCCAGCAGCTTAGGTCTGTATGGCTACACCTTC
CDR3 protein: CASSLGLYGYTF
clone size: few
J gene: TRBJ1-2
V gene: TRBV7-9
D gene: .

CDR3 DNA: TGCGCCAGCAGCCATAGACAGAGAGCCTACGAGCAGTACTTC
CDR3 protein: CASSHRQRAYEQYF
clone size: many
J gene: TRBJ2-7
V gene: TRBV4-1
D gene: .

CDR3 DNA: TGCGCCAGCAGTAAAGAACAGGGGGGTAACACTGAAGCTTTCTTT
CDR3 protein: CASSKEQGGNTEAFF
clone size: once
J gene: TRBJ1-1
V gene: TRBV5-1
D gene: TRBD1

CDR3 DNA: TGTGCCATCAGTGCTAGCGGGGGGGCAGGGGAGCTGTTTTTT
CDR3 protein: CAISASGGAGELFF
clone size: .
J gene: TRBJ2-2
V gene: TRBV10-3
D gene: TRBD2

CDR3 DNA: TGTGCCAGTAGTATTAGCGGAGAACTATTGCAGCCCCAGCATTTT
CDR3 protein: CASSISGELLQPQHF
clone size: .
J gene: TRBJ1-5
V gene: TRBV19
D gene: .

CDR3 DNA: TGTGCCAGCAGTTTTGATCAGAATCTGGGGCCCCAGCATTTT
CDR3 protein: CASSFDQNLGPQHF
clone size: many
J gene: TRBJ1-5
V gene: TRBV7-9
D gene: .

CDR3 DNA: TGTGCCAGCAAATATAGCGGAGGGGCCGGGGAGCTGTTTTTT
CDR3 protein: CASKYSGGAGELFF
clone size: .
J gene: TRBJ2-2
V gene: TRBV2
D gene: .

CDR3 DNA: TGTGCCAGCAGCTTGGGAGCCCGGGGGCAGAATTCACCCCTCCACTTT
CDR3 protein: CASSLGARGQNSPLHF
clone size: few
J gene: TRBJ1-6
V gene: TRBV7-3
D gene: .

CDR3 DNA: TGCAGCGTTACGACGGTCTCTGGAAACACCATATATTTT
CDR3 protein: CSVTTVSGNTIYF
clone size: .
J gene: TRBJ1-3
V gene: TRBV29-1
D gene: .

CDR3 DNA: TGTGCCAGCAGTGTAACTAATGAGCAGTTCTTC
CDR3 protein: CASSVTNEQFF
clone size: once
J gene: TRBJ2-1
V gene: TRBV2
D gene: .

CDR3 DNA: TGCGCCAGCAGCTGGGGACAAATCCCCGGAGAAAAACTGTTTTTT
CDR3 protein: CASSWGQIPGEKLFF
clone size: many
J gene: TRBJ1-4
V gene: TRBV5-1
D gene: .

CDR3 DNA: TGTGCCAGCAGTTTAATCCAGGGGAACACTGAAGCTTTCTTT
CDR3 protein: CASSLIQGNTEAFF
clone size: many
J gene: TRBJ1-1
V gene: TRBV12-3/TRBV12-4
D gene: .

CDR3 DNA: TGTGCCAGCAGTGCGGGGGTGGCCGGGGAGCTGTTTTTT
CDR3 protein: CASSAGVAGELFF
clone size: many
J gene: TRBJ2-2
V gene: TRBV2
D gene: .

CDR3 DNA: TGTGCCAGCAGTACCGATGGGAGGGGCGGGGATGGCTACACCTTC
CDR3 protein: CASSTDGRGGDGYTF
clone size: few
J gene: TRBJ1-2
V gene: TRBV6-5
D gene: .

CDR3 DNA: TGTGCCAGCAGCTTGGCCAGAGGAAACACTGAAGCTTTCTTT
CDR3 protein: CASSLARGNTEAFF
clone size: many
J gene: TRBJ1-1
V gene: TRBV11-2
D gene: .

CDR3 DNA: TGTGCCAGCAGCCCTACCGGGGACCGGCGGATTAATCAGCCCCAGCATTTT
CDR3 protein: CASSPTGDRRINQPQHF
clone size: many
J gene: TRBJ1-5
V gene: TRBV7-8
D gene: .

CDR3 DNA: TGTGCCAGCAGTACAATAAGCTCTGGAAACACCATATATTTT
CDR3 protein: CASSTISSGNTIYF
clone size: .
J gene: TRBJ1-3
V gene: TRBV2
D gene: .

CDR3 DNA: TGCGCCAGCAGCCAAGGGGCGGGGGGAACCTACGAGCAGTACTTC
CDR3 protein: CASSQGAGGTYEQYF
clone size: many
J gene: TRBJ2-7
V gene: TRBV4-1
D gene: TRBD2

CDR3 DNA: TGCGCCAGCAGCCACAGGGACAGGGGGGTTCGAGAGACCCAGTACTTC
CDR3 protein: CASSHRDRGVRETQYF
clone size: many
J gene: TRBJ2-5
V gene: TRBV4-1
D gene: TRBD1

CDR3 DNA: TGTGCCAGCCAGCCGACGTGGCTTGGAATTGAGCAGTTCTTC
CDR3 protein: CASQPTWLGIEQFF
clone size: many
J gene: TRBJ2-1
V gene: TRBV2
D gene: .